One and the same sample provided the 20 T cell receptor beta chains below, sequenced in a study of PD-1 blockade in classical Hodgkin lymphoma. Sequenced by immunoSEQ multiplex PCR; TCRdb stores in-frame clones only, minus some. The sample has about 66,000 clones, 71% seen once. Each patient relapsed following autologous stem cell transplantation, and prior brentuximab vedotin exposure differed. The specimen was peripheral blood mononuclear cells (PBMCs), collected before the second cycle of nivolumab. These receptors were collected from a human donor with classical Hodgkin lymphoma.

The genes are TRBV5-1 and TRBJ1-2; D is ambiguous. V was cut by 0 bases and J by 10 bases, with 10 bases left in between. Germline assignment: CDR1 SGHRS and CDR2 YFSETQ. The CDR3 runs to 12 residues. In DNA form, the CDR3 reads TGCGCCAGCAGCTTGGAGCAGCTGATCTACACCTTC. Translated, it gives CASSLEQLIYTF.

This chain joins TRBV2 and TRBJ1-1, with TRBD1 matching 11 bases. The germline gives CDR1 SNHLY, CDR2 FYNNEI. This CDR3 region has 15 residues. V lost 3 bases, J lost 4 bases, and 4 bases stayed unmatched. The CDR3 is CASSEGQGGSTEAFF. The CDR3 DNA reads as TGTGCCAGCAGTGAGGGACAGGGGGGGAGCACTGAAGCTTTCTTT.

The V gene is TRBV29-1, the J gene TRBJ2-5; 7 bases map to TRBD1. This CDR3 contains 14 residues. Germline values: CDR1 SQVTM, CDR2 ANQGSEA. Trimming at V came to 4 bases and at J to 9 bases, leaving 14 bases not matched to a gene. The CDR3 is CSVVPARGIGAQYF. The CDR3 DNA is TGCAGCGTTGTGCCAGCCAGGGGGATAGGGGCCCAGTACTTC.

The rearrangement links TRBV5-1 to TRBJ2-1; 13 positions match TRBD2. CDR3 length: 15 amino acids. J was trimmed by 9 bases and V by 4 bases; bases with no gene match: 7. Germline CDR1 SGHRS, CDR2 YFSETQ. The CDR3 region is CASSTSGRGSGEQFF. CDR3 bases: TGCGCCAGCAGCACTAGCGGGAGGGGTTCGGGTGAGCAGTTCTTC. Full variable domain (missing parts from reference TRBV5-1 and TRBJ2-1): KAGVTQTPRYLIKTRGQQVTLSCSPISGHRSVSWYQQTPGQGLQFLFEYFSETQRNKGNFPGRFSGRQFSNSRSEMNVSTLELGDSALYLCASSTSGRGSGEQFFGPGTRLTVL.

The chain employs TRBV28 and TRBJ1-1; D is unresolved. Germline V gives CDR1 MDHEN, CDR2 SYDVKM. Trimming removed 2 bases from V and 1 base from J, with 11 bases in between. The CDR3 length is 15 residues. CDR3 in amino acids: CASSLRPRGNTEAFF. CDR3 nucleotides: TGTGCCAGCAGTTTAAGGCCCCGGGGGAACACTGAAGCTTTCTTT.

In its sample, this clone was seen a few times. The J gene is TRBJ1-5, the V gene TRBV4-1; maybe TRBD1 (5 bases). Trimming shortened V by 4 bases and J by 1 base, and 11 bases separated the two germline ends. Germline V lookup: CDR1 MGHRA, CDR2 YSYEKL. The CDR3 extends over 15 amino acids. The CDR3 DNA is TGCGCCAGCAGCCCCACCCCAGGGAGCAATCAGCCCCAGCATTTT. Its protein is CASSPTPGSNQPQHF.

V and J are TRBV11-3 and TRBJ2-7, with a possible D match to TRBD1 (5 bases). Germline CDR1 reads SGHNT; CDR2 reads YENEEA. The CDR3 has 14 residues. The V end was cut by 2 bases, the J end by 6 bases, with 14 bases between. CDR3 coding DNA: TGTGCCAGCAGCTTATATGGCAAAGGGGTCGAGCAGTACTTC. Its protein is CASSLYGKGVEQYF. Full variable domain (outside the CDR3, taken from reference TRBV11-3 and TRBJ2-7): EAGVVQSPRYKIIEKKQPVAFWCNPISGHNTLYWYLQNLGQGPELLIRYENEEAVDDSQLPKDRFSAERLKGVDSTLKIQPAELGDSAVYLCASSLYGKGVEQYFGPGTRLTVT.

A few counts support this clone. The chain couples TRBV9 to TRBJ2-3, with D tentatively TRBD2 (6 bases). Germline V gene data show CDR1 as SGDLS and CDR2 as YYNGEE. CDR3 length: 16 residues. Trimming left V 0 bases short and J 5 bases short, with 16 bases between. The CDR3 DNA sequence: TGTGCCAGCAGCGTAGATAGCGGTGGGCGGGGAGATACGCAGTATTTT. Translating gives CASSVDSGGRGDTQYF.

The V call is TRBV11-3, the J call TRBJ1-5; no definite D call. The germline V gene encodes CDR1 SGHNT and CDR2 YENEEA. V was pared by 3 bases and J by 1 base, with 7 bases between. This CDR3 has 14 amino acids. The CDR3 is CASSFQRSNQPQHF. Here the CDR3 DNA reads TGTGCCAGCAGCTTCCAACGGAGCAATCAGCCCCAGCATTTT.

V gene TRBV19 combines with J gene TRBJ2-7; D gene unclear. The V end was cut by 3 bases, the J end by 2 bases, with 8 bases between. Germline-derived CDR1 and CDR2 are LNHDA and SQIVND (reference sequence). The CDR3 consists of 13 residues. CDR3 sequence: CASSITPAYEQYF. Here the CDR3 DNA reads TGTGCCAGTAGTATCACCCCCGCCTACGAGCAGTACTTC.

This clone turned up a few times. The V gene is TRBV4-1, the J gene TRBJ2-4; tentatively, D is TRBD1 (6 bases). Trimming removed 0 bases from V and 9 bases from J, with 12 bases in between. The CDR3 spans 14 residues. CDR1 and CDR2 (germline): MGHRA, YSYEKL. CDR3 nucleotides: TGCGCCAGCAGCCAAGAGGGACAAAGGAGCATTCAGTACTTC. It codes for CASSQEGQRSIQYF.

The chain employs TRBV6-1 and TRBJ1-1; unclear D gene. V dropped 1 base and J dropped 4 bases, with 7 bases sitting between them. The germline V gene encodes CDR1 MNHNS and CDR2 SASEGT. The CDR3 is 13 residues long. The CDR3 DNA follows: TGTGCCAGCAGTGAAGGACGGGGCACTGAAGCTTTCTTT. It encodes CASSEGRGTEAFF.

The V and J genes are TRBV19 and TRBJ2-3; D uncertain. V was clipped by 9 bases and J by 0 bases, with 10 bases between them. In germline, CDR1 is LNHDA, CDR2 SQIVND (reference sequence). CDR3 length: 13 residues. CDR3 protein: CASRTVSTDTQYF. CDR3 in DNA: TGTGCCAGCCGGACGGTTAGCACAGATACGCAGTATTTT.

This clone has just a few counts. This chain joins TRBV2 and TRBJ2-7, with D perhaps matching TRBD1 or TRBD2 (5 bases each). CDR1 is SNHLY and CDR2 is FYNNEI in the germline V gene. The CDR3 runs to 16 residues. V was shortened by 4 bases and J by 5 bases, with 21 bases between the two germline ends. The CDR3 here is CASSVRSREFGNEQYF. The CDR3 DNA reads TGTGCCAGCAGTGTGAGGTCCAGGGAGTTTGGTAACGAGCAGTACTTC.

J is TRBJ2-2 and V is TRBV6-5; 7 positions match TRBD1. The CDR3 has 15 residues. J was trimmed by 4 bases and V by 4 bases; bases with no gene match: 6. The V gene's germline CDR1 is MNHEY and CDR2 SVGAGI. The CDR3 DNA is TGTGCCAGCAGTTGGACAGGCGGAAGCACCGGGGAGCTGTTTTTT. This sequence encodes CASSWTGGSTGELFF.

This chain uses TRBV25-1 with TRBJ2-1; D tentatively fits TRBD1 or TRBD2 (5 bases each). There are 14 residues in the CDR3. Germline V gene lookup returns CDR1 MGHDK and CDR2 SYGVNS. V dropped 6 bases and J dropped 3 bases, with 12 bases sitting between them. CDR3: CASSRDGYYNEQFF. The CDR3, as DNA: TGTGCCAGCAGCCGGGACGGCTACTACAATGAGCAGTTCTTC.

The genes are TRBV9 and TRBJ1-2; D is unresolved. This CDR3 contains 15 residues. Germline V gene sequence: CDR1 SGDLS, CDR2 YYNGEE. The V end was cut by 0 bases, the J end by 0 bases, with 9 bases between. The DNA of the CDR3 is TGTGCCAGCAGCGTAGACAGTTATACTAACTATGGCTACACCTTC. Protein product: CASSVDSYTNYGYTF.

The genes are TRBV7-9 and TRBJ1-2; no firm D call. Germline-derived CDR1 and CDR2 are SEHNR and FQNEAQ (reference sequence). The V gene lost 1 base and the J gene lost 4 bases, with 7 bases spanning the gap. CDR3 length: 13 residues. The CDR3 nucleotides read TGTGCCAGCAGCTTAGAAATTAGCTATGGCTACACCTTC. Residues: CASSLEISYGYTF.

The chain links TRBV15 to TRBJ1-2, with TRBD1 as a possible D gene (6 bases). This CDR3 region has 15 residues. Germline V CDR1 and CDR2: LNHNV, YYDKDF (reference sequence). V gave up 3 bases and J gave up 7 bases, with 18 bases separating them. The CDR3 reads CATSRPGRGAGGYTF. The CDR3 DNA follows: TGTGCCACCAGCAGGCCGGGGCGGGGGGCAGGTGGCTACACCTTC.

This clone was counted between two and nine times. The CDR3 sequence: CASIKWGVNTEAFF. The CDR3 DNA reads TGTGCCAGCATAAAGTGGGGGGTGAACACTGAAGCTTTCTTT. V and J are TRBV27 and TRBJ1-1; D perhaps matches TRBD1 (5 bases). CDR1 MNHEY and CDR2 SMNVEV come from the germline V gene (reference sequence). The V and J ends lost 7 bases and 0 bases respectively, with 12 bases between them. The CDR3 length is 14 residues.